This entry lists 26 T cell receptor beta chains sequenced from one sample in a study of cytomegalovirus exposure and HLA in healthy donors. The table came from immunoSEQ multiplex PCR; TCRdb's copy has only in-frame clones and leaves some out. This sample has some 340,000 clones, with 87% found just once. Sequencing used PBMCs. All receptors derive from a young woman in good health and CMV-seropositive.

J is TRBJ2-7 and V is TRBV7-2; D may be TRBD1 (6 bases). Germline V gene data show CDR1 as SGHTA and CDR2 as FQGNSA. Trimming removed 4 bases at V and 3 bases at J, with 22 bases between. The CDR3 has 17 residues. The CDR3: CASSSSTGQLKDYEQYF. The CDR3 bases are TGTGCCAGCAGCTCCTCTACAGGGCAATTGAAAGACTACGAGCAGTACTTC. Full variable domain (rest looked up from reference TRBV7-2 and TRBJ2-7): GAGVSQSPSNKVTEKGKDVELRCDPISGHTALYWYRQSLGQGLEFLIYFQGNSAPDKSGLPSDRFSAERTGGSVSTLTIQRTQQEDSAVYLCASSSSTGQLKDYEQYFGPGTRLTVT.

CDR3 loop: CATGKGSYNEQFF. CDR3 bases: TGTGCGACGGGGAAGGGCTCCTACAATGAGCAGTTCTTC. The J gene is TRBJ2-1, the V gene TRBV27; TRBD2 is a possible D gene (5 bases). The CDR3 is 13 amino acids. Germline CDR1 MNHEY, CDR2 SMNVEV (reference sequence).

J is TRBJ1-2 and V is TRBV7-9; unclear D gene. Between the trimmed V and J ends, which lost 2 bases and 4 bases, there was a span of 8 bases. The CDR3 has 13 amino acids. From germline, CDR1 is SEHNR and CDR2 FQNEAQ (reference sequence). CDR3 amino acids: CASSLSQFYGYTF. For the CDR3, the DNA is TGTGCCAGCAGCTTATCACAGTTCTATGGCTACACCTTC.

V gene TRBV19 combines with J gene TRBJ2-7; 8 bases are a match to TRBD1. The length of the CDR3 is 14 residues. The germline gives CDR1 LNHDA, CDR2 SQIVND (reference sequence). The J segment lost 2 bases and the V segment lost 5 bases, leaving 5 bases of the junction unmatched. CDR3 sequence (DNA): TGTGCCAGTAGTCCTGGACAGGGAGCCTACGAGCAGTACTTC. As protein: CASSPGQGAYEQYF. The full variable domain, rest sourced from reference TRBV19 and TRBJ2-7, is DGGITQSPKYLFRKEGQNVTLSCEQNLNHDAMYWYRQDPGQGLRLIYYSQIVNDFQKGDIAEGYSVSREKKESFPLTVTSAQKNPTAFYLCASSPGQGAYEQYFGPGTRLTVT.

The chain recombines TRBV10-3 with TRBJ2-1; 14 bases agree with TRBD2. The V gene's germline CDR1 is ENHRY and CDR2 SYGVKD. The CDR3 is made up of 14 amino acids. Unmatched junction bases numbered 2, after V lost 6 bases and J lost 7 bases. This chain's CDR3 is CAIRTSGGANEQFF. The CDR3 coding sequence is TGTGCCATCAGGACTAGCGGGGGGGCAAATGAGCAGTTCTTC.

The rearrangement joins TRBV27 to TRBJ2-5; TRBD2 matches at 16 bases. CDR3 length equals 16 residues. Germline trimming cut 5 bases from V and 5 bases from J; bases unmatched to any gene: 5. Germline values: CDR1 MNHEY, CDR2 SMNVEV (reference sequence). The CDR3, as DNA: TGTGCCAGCAGTGGGGCGGGACTAGCGGGAGGGGAGACCCAGTACTTC. Translating gives CASSGAGLAGGETQYF.

The gene calls are TRBV6-5 and TRBJ2-3; D not certain. The germline gives CDR1 MNHEY, CDR2 SVGAGI. Trimming took off 6 bases at V and 0 bases at J, with 13 bases between the two ends. This CDR3 spans 15 amino acids. Written as DNA, the CDR3 is TGTGCCAGCAGCTTAGGACGTTCTAGCACAGATACGCAGTATTTT. Protein product: CASSLGRSSTDTQYF.

This clone showed up just once. The rearrangement joins TRBV30 to TRBJ2-3; D gene unclear. V lost 5 bases to trimming and J lost 4 bases, with 7 bases between them. The V gene's germline CDR1 is GTSNPN and CDR2 SVGIG (reference sequence). There are 11 residues in the CDR3. CDR3 in DNA: TGTGCCTGGGGTGCAGCAGATACGCAGTATTTT. Amino acid sequence: CAWGAADTQYF. Together with reference TRBV30 and TRBJ2-3, the CDR3 gives the full variable domain: SQTIHQWPATLVQPVGSPLSLECTVEGTSNPNLYWYRQAAGRGLQLLFYSVGIGQISSEVPQNLSASRPQDRQFILSSKKLLLSDSGFYLCAWGAADTQYFGPGTRLTVL.

This clone turned up a few times. J is TRBJ1-2 and V is TRBV20-1, with D perhaps TRBD1 (5 bases). V gave up 5 bases and J gave up 6 bases, with 10 bases separating them. The V gene's germline CDR1 is DFQATT and CDR2 SNEGSKA (reference sequence). This CDR3 has 11 residues. The CDR3 protein is CSALTRDGYTF. CDR3 bases: TGCAGTGCTTTAACCAGGGATGGCTACACCTTC.

The chain has TRBV6-1 and TRBJ2-7; no reliable D call. The CDR3 contains 14 residues. Germline CDR1 is MNHNS and CDR2 is SASEGT. The germline V and J ends were trimmed by 1 base and 0 bases, with 7 bases remaining between them. The CDR3 DNA is TGTGCCAGCAGTGAAGGGGGTGGCTCCTACGAGCAGTACTTC. This sequence encodes CASSEGGGSYEQYF.

This clone was seen only once. The chain joins TRBV11-2 to TRBJ2-5; D uncertain. The CDR3 covers 15 residues. Trimming cost V 5 bases and J 5 bases, with 18 bases left between them. Germline V gene lookup returns CDR1 SGHAT and CDR2 FQNNGV. Written as DNA, the CDR3 is TGTGCCAGCAGCCGTAAACCCCTAGTTTTGGAGACCCAGTACTTC. Translating gives CASSRKPLVLETQYF.

The V gene is TRBV7-9, the J gene TRBJ1-2; TRBD1 aligns across 7 bases. CDR1 and CDR2 (germline): SEHNR, FQNEAQ (reference sequence). V shed 0 bases and J 5 bases; nucleotides not matched to a gene: 6. CDR3 size: 15 residues. The CDR3 region has the DNA TGTGCCAGCAGCTTAGCGCTGGCGACAGGGTATGGCTACACCTTC. Residues: CASSLALATGYGYTF. Full variable domain (remainder filled in from reference TRBV7-9 and TRBJ1-2): DTGVSQNPRHKITKRGQNVTFRCDPISEHNRLYWYRQTLGQGPEFLTYFQNEAQLEKSRLLSDRFSAERPKGSFSTLEIQRTEQGDSAMYLCASSLALATGYGYTFGSGTRLTVV.

The genes are TRBV30 and TRBJ2-7; TRBD1 is a possible D gene (5 bases). CDR3 length: 12 residues. The germline gives CDR1 GTSNPN, CDR2 SVGIG (reference sequence). Trimming removed 7 bases at V and 3 bases at J, with 13 bases between. The CDR3 loop reads CALQRGNYEQYF. DNA of the CDR3: TGTGCCTTACAAAGGGGAAACTACGAGCAGTACTTC. The full variable domain, its missing parts supplied by reference TRBV30 and TRBJ2-7, is SQTIHQWPATLVQPVGSPLSLECTVEGTSNPNLYWYRQAAGRGLQLLFYSVGIGQISSEVPQNLSASRPQDRQFILSSKKLLLSDSGFYLCALQRGNYEQYFGPGTRLTVT.

The chain joins TRBV10-3 to TRBJ2-7; the D gene is possibly TRBD2 (5 bases). Trimming took off 2 bases at V and 5 bases at J, with 7 bases between the two ends. The CDR3 is 12 residues long. CDR1 is ENHRY, CDR2 SYGVKD, per germline. The CDR3 sequence: CAISEARDEQYF. CDR3 DNA sequence: TGTGCCATCAGTGAGGCGCGGGACGAGCAGTACTTC.

V gene TRBV5-6 combines with J gene TRBJ2-7; 9 nucleotides agree with TRBD1. V shed 3 bases and J 5 bases; nucleotides not matched to a gene: 6. CDR3 length: 14 residues. Per the germline V gene, CDR1 is SGHDT and CDR2 is YYEEEE. The CDR3 protein is CASSSWDRVHEQYF. Here the CDR3 DNA reads TGTGCCAGCAGCTCGTGGGACAGGGTCCACGAGCAGTACTTC.

Turning to this clone: Just one base apart from a much larger clone, this may be a read error. The chain joins TRBV5-6 to TRBJ2-3; no clear D. This CDR3 contains 11 residues. V lost 2 bases and J 2 bases, leaving 0 bases between the germline ends. Germline CDR1 is SGHDT and CDR2 is YYEEEE. This chain's CDR3 is CASSFTDTQYF. CDR3 nucleotides: TGTGCCAGCAGCTTCACAGATACGCAGTATTTT. The full variable domain, with the rest looked up from reference TRBV5-6 and TRBJ2-3, is DAGVTQSPTHLIKTRGQQVTLRCSPKSGHDTVSWYQQALGQGPQFIFQYYEEEERQRGNFPDRFSGHQFPNYSSELNVNALLLGDSALYLCASSFTDTQYFGPGTRLTVL.

This chain links TRBV29-1 with TRBJ2-1; either TRBD1 or TRBD2 may fit D (5 bases each). With 5 bases removed from V and 6 bases from J, the gap between germline ends came to 14 bases. From germline, CDR1 is SQVTM and CDR2 ANQGSEA. The CDR3 is 13 amino acids. CDR3 sequence (DNA): TGCAGCGTTTTAGGGGAGTACAGCAATGAGCAGTTCTTC. This gives the protein CSVLGEYSNEQFF.

V is TRBV7-9 and J is TRBJ1-1, with TRBD1 matching 9 bases. The CDR3 sequence is 16 residues long. With 2 bases clipped from V and 3 bases from J, the junction kept 7 bases outside the gene matches. Germline CDR1 reads SEHNR; CDR2 reads FQNEAQ (reference sequence). The CDR3 loop is CASSLPGQGRDTEAFF. The CDR3 DNA reads as TGTGCCAGCAGCTTACCGGGACAGGGTAGGGACACTGAAGCTTTCTTT.

This sequence joins TRBV30 and TRBJ1-1; D is possibly TRBD1 (5 bases). Trimming pared 5 bases from V and 4 bases from J, leaving 11 bases between. The CDR3 covers 12 residues. CDR1 GTSNPN and CDR2 SVGIG come from the germline V gene (reference sequence). CDR3 sequence: CAWGGSGTEAFF. CDR3 nucleotide sequence: TGTGCCTGGGGGGGATCGGGCACTGAAGCTTTCTTT.

This clone has a single count. V is TRBV2 and J is TRBJ1-5, with D possibly TRBD1 on 5 matching bases. The V end was cut by 4 bases, the J end by 6 bases, with 13 bases between. Per the germline V gene, CDR1 is SNHLY and CDR2 is FYNNEI. This CDR3 has 14 residues. The CDR3 reads CASSAEGAIQPQHF. Here the CDR3 DNA reads TGTGCCAGCAGTGCCGAAGGGGCCATTCAGCCCCAGCATTTT.

Written as DNA, the CDR3 is TGTGCCAGTAGCCCGACAGGGGACTACGAGCAGTACTTC. Amino acids: CASSPTGDYEQYF. The J gene is TRBJ2-7, the V gene TRBV19, with TRBD1 matching over 8 bases. V lost 6 bases and J lost 3; bases outside the gene matches: 4. CDR1 is LNHDA, CDR2 SQIVND, per germline (reference sequence). The CDR3 length is 13 residues.

The V gene is TRBV9, the J gene TRBJ2-3, with TRBD2 matching over 10 bases. CDR3 length: 18 amino acids. The J segment lost 5 bases and the V segment lost 3 bases, leaving 15 bases of the junction unmatched. The germline CDR1 and CDR2 sequences are SGDLS and YYNGEE. The CDR3 bases are TGTGCCAGCAGCGCCCCCATGAAAGCGGGGGGGCCGGTAGATACGCAGTATTTT. This gives the protein CASSAPMKAGGPVDTQYF.

This clone was found once. J is TRBJ2-1 and V is TRBV27; 10 bases are a match to TRBD1. CDR1 is MNHEY and CDR2 is SMNVEV in the germline V gene (reference sequence). The CDR3 extends over 14 amino acids. With V trimmed by 8 bases and J by 7 bases, 8 bases remained unmatched. DNA for the CDR3: TGTGCCAGCGGCCGACAGGGGGCGGTAAATGAGCAGTTCTTC. Translated: CASGRQGAVNEQFF.

The gene calls are TRBV4-1 and TRBJ2-1; D is unclear. V lost 0 bases and J lost 4, with 10 bases in between. The CDR3 spans 15 residues. Germline CDR1 is MGHRA and CDR2 is YSYEKL. The chain's CDR3 is CASSQDLAIYNEQFF. The CDR3, as DNA: TGCGCCAGCAGCCAAGATTTGGCCATTTACAATGAGCAGTTCTTC.

The chain recombines TRBV29-1 with TRBJ2-5, with 7 bases that match TRBD1. The junction had 6 bases not matched to a gene; V was cut back by 4 bases and J by 4 bases. The CDR3 sequence is 13 residues long. Germline V lookup: CDR1 SQVTM, CDR2 ANQGSEA. The CDR3 loop reads CSVAMTGSETQYF. For the CDR3, the DNA is TGCAGCGTTGCCATGACAGGGTCAGAGACCCAGTACTTC.

In its sample, this clone was seen a few times. V is TRBV14 and J is TRBJ1-3, with D unresolved. The CDR3 covers 16 residues. V was clipped by 0 bases and J by 2 bases, with 11 bases between them. Germline V gives CDR1 SGHDN, CDR2 FVKESK. CDR3 bases: TGTGCCAGCAGCCAAGATCTTCCCGGGACTGGAAACACCATATATTTT. It translates to CASSQDLPGTGNTIYF.